This T cell receptor beta chain was sequenced for a study of blood T cell repertoires in COVID-19 (dated by TCRdb to about 2020). In terms of the full investigation: Collaborator samples came from the United States, Italy and Spain and covered acute and convalescent phases of COVID-19. The prospective study material was composed of cDNA or gDNA derived from T cells, B-cell-depleted T cells, or PBMCs. Deeply sampled blood TCRbeta repertoires from subjects exposed to, actively infected with, or recovered from COVID-19 were included in the dataset. The repertoires were released in a freely available public database meant as a resource for research on the immune response to SARS-CoV-2. The samples were drawn from two sources: the first 160 participants of the ongoing ImmuneRACE study, and over 1,000 subjects contributed by 6 global collaborators. Nearly every sample came with metadata listing a de-identified subject ID, COVID-19 status, age in years and sex. Where available, HLA class I and class II types were taken from metadata supplied by the sample provider and were not determined by assay-based typing. Here is what the overall study found, with its caveats: Clinical and demographic metadata were provided uncurated, with the amount varying by source and participant.

For this clone: Its antigen is still unknown. Qualities for individual bases were not recorded, and no much larger clone is one base off.

At one collaborating source in Seattle, patients were enrolled during active infection and were followed longitudinally through the course of disease. Collaborating institutions collected whole blood in K2EDTA tubes following their own protocols. For TCRbeta analysis, collaborators shipped samples as frozen whole blood, isolated PBMCs, or DNA extracted from either of those sample types. Looking up the germline V gene yields CDR1 KGHSH and CDR2 LQKENI. V loses 2 bases, J loses 10 bases, and the germline ends lie 18 bases apart. Including cysteine and phenylalanine, the CDR3 has 16 amino acids. The only DNA kept is the CDR3, 48 bases in frame from the first base. The immunoSEQ Assay, a bias-controlled multiplex PCR, was used to amplify TCRbeta CDR3 regions from genomic DNA. Per the authors' processing: The number of nucleated cells in each sample was estimated by amplification of reference gene primers within the assay. To quantify the absolute abundance of each unique TCRbeta CDR3 rearrangement, sequence reads were collapsed and filtered. For each sample, productive Simpson clonality was calculated as the square root of Simpson's diversity index over productive rearrangements. TCRdb mirrors the immuneACCESS table, restricted to in-frame sequences. Some clones are absent from its copies; in checked studies, under half trace to an unresolved V gene, and the reason for the others is unknown. V, J and clone size derive from that table, while D and trimming were established from the DNA sequence. The sample table holds about 36,000 clones, of which about 74% were seen once. The ten largest clones capture roughly a tenth of the sample.

The clonotype comes from a man between 65 and 79 years old with COVID-19, enrolled during active disease. The sample comprised peripheral blood. Recombination linked TRBV18 to TRBJ1-6; the D gene is possibly TRBD1, with 6 bases matching. The bases read TGTGCCAGCTCACCATCCGATGGCAGGGGTAGCTCACCCCTCCACTTT. It translates to CASSPSDGRGSSPLHF. Reference TRBV18 and TRBJ1-6 proteins supply the regions before and after the CDR3; the full variable domain is: NAGVMQNPRHLVRRRGQEARLRCSPMKGHSHVYWYRQLPEEGLKFMVYLQKENIIDESGMPKERFSAEFPKEGPSILRIQQVVRGDSAAYFCASSPSDGRGSSPLHFGNGTRLTVT.